A single sample gave rise to the 31 T cell receptor beta chains below, sequenced in a study of T cell responses to AZD1222 COVID-19 vaccine. Repertoires were generated with immunoSEQ multiplex PCR, while TCRdb's copy carries only in-frame clones and drops some. Altogether about 140,000 clones are present, over 90% being singletons, with the ten largest covering around 3.5%. Specimen: peripheral blood, collected 28 days after the second AZD1222 dose. These receptors came from an adult who received the AZD1222 COVID-19 vaccine.

The chain combines TRBV19 with TRBJ2-3; D unclear. The CDR3 contains 12 residues. The V end was cut by 8 bases, the J end by 1 base, with 7 bases between. Germline-derived CDR1 and CDR2 are LNHDA and SQIVND (reference sequence). Here the CDR3 reads CASSPGTDTQYF. The CDR3 bases are TGTGCCAGTTCCCCCGGCACAGATACGCAGTATTTT.

The gene calls are TRBV20-1 and TRBJ2-7, with 8 bases matching TRBD2. The CDR3 covers 14 residues. After removal of 3 bases from V and 7 bases from J, the junction contained 11 bases not matched to a gene. In germline, CDR1 is DFQATT, CDR2 SNEGSKA (reference sequence). The CDR3 is CSASLGGRPWEQYF. CDR3 coding DNA: TGCAGTGCTAGTCTCGGCGGGAGGCCGTGGGAGCAGTACTTC.

V usage is TRBV30 and J usage is TRBJ1-6, with D hard to call. Germline-derived CDR1 and CDR2 are GTSNPN and SVGIG (reference sequence). This CDR3 region has 15 residues. V was pared by 2 bases and J by 3 bases, with 11 bases between. The CDR3 region is CAWSRVRSYNSPLHF. DNA for the CDR3: TGTGCCTGGAGTAGGGTTCGGAGCTATAATTCACCCCTCCACTTT.

J is TRBJ2-2 and V is TRBV10-3, with D perhaps TRBD1 or TRBD2 (6 bases each). This CDR3 is 12 amino acids long. Germline assignment: CDR1 ENHRY and CDR2 SYGVKD. V was pared by 8 bases and J by 7 bases, with 11 bases between. The CDR3 bases are TGTGCCATCGGGGGGACAAGCGGGGAGCTGTTTTTT. As protein: CAIGGTSGELFF.

This clone appeared a single time. The rearrangement uses TRBV7-9 and TRBJ1-3; maybe TRBD1 (5 bases). This CDR3 region has 18 residues. V was clipped by 1 base and J by 3 bases, with 19 bases between them. In germline, CDR1 is SEHNR, CDR2 FQNEAQ (reference sequence). CDR3 residues: CASSLGGATPGRGNTIYF. The CDR3 DNA reads as TGTGCCAGCAGCTTAGGGGGCGCGACTCCAGGCCGTGGAAACACCATATATTTT.

This clone was observed a single time. CDR3 residues: CAWGRTLYEQYF. The CDR3 DNA sequence: TGTGCCTGGGGCCGTACGCTTTACGAGCAGTACTTC. The chain is built from TRBV30 and TRBJ2-7; the D is unclear. The V gene lost 5 bases and the J gene lost 4 bases, with 12 bases spanning the gap. CDR3 length: 12 residues. The germline CDR1 and CDR2 sequences are GTSNPN and SVGIG (reference sequence).

The genes are TRBV5-1 and TRBJ1-2, with D maybe TRBD1 (5 bases). The V end lost 1 base, the J end lost 8 bases, and 12 bases lay between the germline ends. The length of the CDR3 is 13 residues. Germline CDR1 and CDR2: SGHRS and YFSETQ. The chain's CDR3 is CASSLSRALGYTF. DNA for the CDR3: TGCGCCAGCAGCTTGTCCAGGGCTCTAGGCTACACCTTC.

The chain has TRBV10-3 and TRBJ1-3; TRBD1 is a possible D gene (6 bases). In germline, CDR1 is ENHRY, CDR2 SYGVKD. The V end lost 5 bases, the J end lost 0 bases, and 14 bases lay between the germline ends. This CDR3 contains 16 residues. DNA of the CDR3: TGTGCCATCAGTTCCGGGACAAAGCCCTCTGGAAACACCATATATTTT. Amino acid sequence: CAISSGTKPSGNTIYF.

This clone was seen just once. The V call is TRBV27, the J call TRBJ2-7, with 8 bases aligning to TRBD2. The CDR3 has 16 residues. Germline values: CDR1 MNHEY, CDR2 SMNVEV (reference sequence). V lost 5 bases to trimming and J lost 5 bases; unmatched junction nucleotides: 14. In DNA, the CDR3 is TGTGCCAGCAGTCTTTTTCGGGGGGGTTCCGTGGACGAGCAGTACTTC. Its translation is CASSLFRGGSVDEQYF.

The J gene is TRBJ1-2, the V gene TRBV30; no clear D gene. V was trimmed by 0 bases and J by 5 bases, leaving 4 bases between them. CDR3 length: 11 residues. Germline loops: CDR1 GTSNPN, CDR2 SVGIG (reference sequence). The CDR3 DNA is TGTGCCTGGAGTGTACAGTATGGCTACACCTTC. Protein sequence: CAWSVQYGYTF.

The gene calls are TRBV7-8 and TRBJ1-2; no clear D gene. Germline V CDR1 and CDR2: SGHVS, FQNEAQ. Trimming took off 3 bases at V and 1 base at J, with 6 bases between the two ends. The CDR3 totals 13 residues. The CDR3, as DNA: TGTGCCAGCAGCTTGCAGAGTAACTATGGCTACACCTTC. Residues: CASSLQSNYGYTF.

The V and J genes are TRBV2 and TRBJ1-2; perhaps TRBD1 as D (5 bases). Germline V gene lookup returns CDR1 SNHLY and CDR2 FYNNEI. CDR3 length: 13 amino acids. Trimming pared 4 bases from V and 12 bases from J, leaving 18 bases between. The CDR3 loop reads CASSVQGARLDTF. CDR3 in DNA: TGTGCCAGCAGTGTCCAAGGGGCCCGCTTGGACACCTTC.

This clone was seen a single time. The J gene is TRBJ1-3, the V gene TRBV10-3, with D perhaps TRBD1 (5 bases). CDR1 is ENHRY and CDR2 is SYGVKD in the germline V gene. The V gene lost 6 bases and the J gene lost 2 bases, with 8 bases spanning the gap. The CDR3 is made up of 13 amino acids. CDR3 DNA: TGTGCCATCAGACGGGGCCCTGGAAACACCATATATTTT. As protein: CAIRRGPGNTIYF.

The rearrangement uses TRBV5-6 and TRBJ1-3; D is possibly TRBD1 (6 bases). V was cut by 0 bases and J by 3 bases, with 7 bases left in between. The length of the CDR3 is 14 residues. The germline CDR1 and CDR2 sequences are SGHDT and YYEEEE. The CDR3 coding sequence is TGTGCCAGCAGCTTGGCAGGGGTTGGAAACACCATATATTTT. Residues: CASSLAGVGNTIYF.

The chain has TRBV9 and TRBJ1-1, with unresolved D. This CDR3 is 14 amino acids long. The ends were cut back, 4 bases at V and 5 bases at J, with 15 bases in the middle. Germline loops: CDR1 SGDLS, CDR2 YYNGEE. CDR3 amino acids: CASSPGLRGTEAFF. CDR3 sequence (DNA): TGTGCCAGCAGCCCCGGGCTGCGGGGAACTGAAGCTTTCTTT. The full variable domain, completed using reference TRBV9 and TRBJ1-1, is DSGVTQTPKHLITATGQRVTLRCSPRSGDLSVYWYQQSLDQGLQFLIQYYNGEERAKGNILERFSAQQFPDLHSELNLSSLELGDSALYFCASSPGLRGTEAFFGQGTRLTVV.

The chain joins TRBV4-2 to TRBJ2-5; 10 positions agree with TRBD1. This CDR3 region has 15 residues. Germline assignment: CDR1 LGHNA and CDR2 YNFKEQ. V lost 4 bases, J lost 3 bases, and 5 bases stayed unmatched. The CDR3 here is CASSPTDRGEETQYF. Written as DNA, the CDR3 is TGTGCCAGCAGCCCAACGGACAGGGGGGAAGAGACCCAGTACTTC.

V gene TRBV15 combines with J gene TRBJ2-3, with 14 nucleotides matching TRBD2. V shed 2 bases, J shed 4 bases, and the junction held 20 bases outside the gene matches. The CDR3 has 22 amino acids. Germline assignment: CDR1 LNHNV and CDR2 YYDKDF (reference sequence). This CDR3 reads CATSRLLTGLAGAVPGADTQYF. CDR3 in DNA: TGTGCCACCAGCAGACTGTTGACGGGACTAGCGGGGGCCGTCCCTGGGGCAGATACGCAGTATTTT.

The CDR3 nucleotides read TGTGCCTGGAGGGTACAGACTAACACTGAAGCTTTCTTT. The encoded protein is CAWRVQTNTEAFF. The gene calls are TRBV30 and TRBJ1-1; D is undetermined. Germline loops: CDR1 GTSNPN, CDR2 SVGIG (reference sequence). The V end was cut by 3 bases, the J end by 2 bases, with 10 bases between. This CDR3 comprises 13 residues. The whole variable domain, remainder taken from reference TRBV30 and TRBJ1-1, is SQTIHQWPATLVQPVGSPLSLECTVEGTSNPNLYWYRQAAGRGLQLLFYSVGIGQISSEVPQNLSASRPQDRQFILSSKKLLLSDSGFYLCAWRVQTNTEAFFGQGTRLTVV.

CDR3 coding DNA: TGTGCCAGCAGTTCGGACAGGCTAGAGGACTATGGCTACACCTTC. Amino acids: CASSSDRLEDYGYTF. The gene calls are TRBV28 and TRBJ1-2, with 7 bases matching TRBD1. Germline V gene data show CDR1 as MDHEN and CDR2 as SYDVKM. The CDR3 has 15 amino acids. J was trimmed by 3 bases and V by 4 bases; bases with no gene match: 8.

As concerns this clone: Mismatch with germline at one junction end may stem from a read error. The chain couples TRBV6-5 to TRBJ1-5; D possibly corresponds to TRBD1 (6 bases). This CDR3 has 14 residues. The germline V gene has CDR1 MNHEY and CDR2 SVGAGI. CDR3 residues: CASRETGGDQPQHF. For the CDR3, the DNA is TGTGCCAGCAGAGAGACAGGTGGTGATCAACCCCAGCATTTT.

This clone was found once. The genes are TRBV20-1 and TRBJ1-1, with a tentative D call TRBD1 (5 bases). Trimming stripped 5 bases from V and 13 bases from J, with 17 bases between. Per the germline V gene, CDR1 is DFQATT and CDR2 is SNEGSKA (reference sequence). CDR3 length: 11 residues. CDR3 sequence (DNA): TGCAGTGCTCCCACCGGAAGCAGGGTTTTCTTT. Translating it yields CSAPTGSRVFF.

The chain has TRBV5-6 and TRBJ1-4; no clear D gene. V lost 4 bases and J lost 3, with 13 bases in between. This CDR3 has 15 amino acids. Germline V CDR1 and CDR2: SGHDT, YYEEEE. In DNA, the CDR3 is TGTGCCAGCAGCGGGGATGAGGGAGCTAATGAAAAACTGTTTTTT. This gives the protein CASSGDEGANEKLFF.

The rearrangement joins TRBV28 to TRBJ1-6; 8 nucleotides agree with TRBD1. The length of the CDR3 is 15 residues. CDR1 and CDR2 (germline): MDHEN, SYDVKM. After removal of 8 bases from V and 13 bases from J, the junction contained 16 bases not matched to a gene. In nucleotides, the CDR3 is TGTGCCAGCCTCAGACAGGGGCTACCTTATATCCCCCTCCACTTT. This sequence encodes CASLRQGLPYIPLHF.

V gene TRBV30 combines with J gene TRBJ1-1; no clear D. The CDR3 sequence is 15 residues long. CDR1 is GTSNPN and CDR2 is SVGIG in the germline V gene (reference sequence). Between the trimmed V and J ends, which lost 2 bases and 3 bases, there was a span of 16 bases. The CDR3, as DNA: TGTGCCTGGAGTCCGCGGAGAGGGATCGACACTGAAGCTTTCTTT. Protein: CAWSPRRGIDTEAFF.

This clone has a handful of counts. The chain employs TRBV28 and TRBJ1-1, with no clear D. Germline lookup yields CDR1 MDHEN and CDR2 SYDVKM. CDR3 length: 16 amino acids. V was shortened by 1 base and J by 1 base, with 13 bases between the two germline ends. The CDR3 is CASSLSPPGPNTEAFF. The CDR3 coding sequence is TGTGCCAGCAGTTTATCTCCTCCAGGACCGAACACTGAAGCTTTCTTT. The full variable domain, completed using reference TRBV28 and TRBJ1-1, is DVKVTQSSRYLVKRTGEKVFLECVQDMDHENMFWYRQDPGLGLRLIYFSYDVKMKEKGDIPEGYSVSREKKERFSLILESASTNQTSMYLCASSLSPPGPNTEAFFGQGTRLTVV.

The chain is built from TRBV7-9 and TRBJ1-1, with D possibly matching TRBD1 (5 bases). Germline V lookup: CDR1 SEHNR, CDR2 FQNEAQ (reference sequence). The germline V and J ends were trimmed by 1 base and 14 bases, with 14 bases remaining between them. This CDR3 contains 12 residues. The chain's CDR3 is CASSLGDGPGFF. CDR3 in DNA: TGTGCCAGCAGCTTAGGGGACGGACCTGGCTTCTTT. Looking up the rest from reference TRBV7-9 and TRBJ1-1 gives the full variable domain: DTGVSQNPRHKITKRGQNVTFRCDPISEHNRLYWYRQTLGQGPEFLTYFQNEAQLEKSRLLSDRFSAERPKGSFSTLEIQRTEQGDSAMYLCASSLGDGPGFFGQGTRLTVV.

CDR3 sequence (DNA): TGCGCCAGCAGCCAAGGGGCCGAAGCGGGAGGTCGCGAGCAGTTCTTC. Its translation is CASSQGAEAGGREQFF. The chain combines TRBV4-1 with TRBJ2-1, with 9 positions matching TRBD2. This CDR3 has 16 residues. The V segment lost 1 base and the J segment 10 bases; nucleotides outside the gene matches: 11. Germline assignment: CDR1 MGHRA and CDR2 YSYEKL.

This clone occurred once. The chain employs TRBV11-2 and TRBJ2-3; D uncertain. V was shortened by 0 bases and J by 1 base, with 8 bases between the two germline ends. Germline V lookup: CDR1 SGHAT, CDR2 FQNNGV. The CDR3 contains 15 residues. CDR3 amino acids: CASSLDRAGTDTQYF. The CDR3 nucleotides read TGTGCCAGCAGCTTAGATCGGGCAGGCACAGATACGCAGTATTTT.

The chain employs TRBV5-1 and TRBJ1-1, with 7 positions matching TRBD1. The CDR3 covers 15 residues. CDR1 and CDR2 (germline): SGHRS, YFSETQ. Losses at the gene ends were 4 bases for V and 0 bases for J; bases not matched to a gene: 6. CDR3 coding DNA: TGCGCCAGCAGCGCCGTACAGGGGCTGAACACTGAAGCTTTCTTT. It encodes CASSAVQGLNTEAFF.

This clone was seen once. The chain has TRBV7-2 and TRBJ1-3, with TRBD1 as a possible D gene (5 bases). Germline V gene lookup returns CDR1 SGHTA and CDR2 FQGNSA. With 6 bases removed from V and 0 bases from J, the gap between germline ends came to 12 bases. CDR3 length: 15 amino acids. CDR3 DNA: TGTGCCAGCAGTCTAGCCGGGGGCTCTGGAAACACCATATATTTT. Protein sequence: CASSLAGGSGNTIYF.

V is TRBV28 and J is TRBJ2-7, with 8 nucleotides matching TRBD2. CDR3 length: 15 amino acids. V lost 6 bases and J lost 3; bases outside the gene matches: 10. Germline lookup yields CDR1 MDHEN and CDR2 SYDVKM. CDR3 region: CASSSPGLGIYEQYF. The CDR3 nucleotides are TGTGCCAGCAGCTCCCCGGGACTAGGAATCTACGAGCAGTACTTC.